This T cell receptor (beta chain) was captured in a study of T cells in localized non-small cell lung cancer. Whole-study findings and limits: Those with higher blood T cell density had longer overall survival. Heterogeneity remains possible because sequencing was limited to only one tumor region.

This clone was counted only a few times. Its antigen is not identified. In each case, adjacent lung free of atypia was taken at least 2 cm from the tumor margin. CDR1 is MNHGY, CDR2 SAAAGT, per germline. The CDR3 covers 15 residues. The V gene lost 2 bases and the J gene lost 3 bases, with 14 bases spanning the gap. Assay: immunoSEQ multiplex PCR; the TCRdb copy retains only in-frame clones and omits some. The sample records 1,500 to 2,000 clones, approximately 22% being singletons. The rearrangement joins TRBV6-8 to TRBJ2-7; the D is unclear. The clonotype was recovered from a man between 35 and 75 years old with stage I lung adenocarcinoma. The material sequenced was normal lung tissue next to the tumor, taken before any cancer treatment. As DNA, the CDR3 is TGTGCCAGCAGTTACGGACGTCAGGATTTCTACGAGCAGTACTTC. This sequence encodes CASSYGRQDFYEQYF.